These T cell receptor beta chains were read from a single sample in a study of regulatory T cells in long-lasting Graves disease. TCRdb reanalysed the multiplex PCR reads using MiXCR and keeps one entry per CDR3 protein. The sample lists 350,000 to 500,000 distinct CDR3 sequences; 14% were seen once. The same data also contributed to another study, on T cells in Graves' hyperthyroidism and ophthalmopathy.

Sequenced here: peripheral blood mononuclear cells (PBMCs), sampled at new diagnosis, from a patient treated with antithyroid drugs. The receptors here all came from a woman in her fifties or sixties with Graves disease. Each CDR3 is given with its conserved first and last residue. The order of the fields is J gene, D gene, V gene, clone size, CDR3 protein, CDR3 DNA. D genes are given only for firm matches. Expanded clones are given a class, and other clones once, few, many or no size at all.

j_call: TRBJ2-3
d_call: TRBD1
v_call: TRBV19
clone_size: NA
cdr3_aa: CASSMGNRGGNTDTQYF
cdr3_nt: TGTGCCAGTAGTATGGGCAACCGAGGGGGCAACACAGATACGCAGTATTTT

j_call: TRBJ2-2
d_call: NA
v_call: TRBV29-1
clone_size: many
cdr3_aa: CSVLAGSRSPGELFF
cdr3_nt: TGCAGCGTCCTGGCTGGGAGCAGGAGCCCCGGGGAGCTGTTTTTT

j_call: TRBJ2-6
d_call: NA
v_call: TRBV5-1
clone_size: NA
cdr3_aa: CASSLPRHGWSSGANVLTF
cdr3_nt: TGCGCCAGCAGCTTGCCCCGACACGGTTGGAGCTCTGGGGCCAACGTCCTGACTTTC

j_call: TRBJ2-7
d_call: NA
v_call: TRBV2
clone_size: many
cdr3_aa: CASSDRGREQEQYF
cdr3_nt: TGTGCCAGCAGTGATCGGGGCAGGGAGCAGGAGCAGTACTTC

j_call: TRBJ1-1
d_call: NA
v_call: TRBV19
clone_size: few
cdr3_aa: CASSNTNTEAFF
cdr3_nt: TGTGCCAGTAGTAACACAAACACTGAAGCTTTCTTT

j_call: TRBJ2-3
d_call: TRBD2
v_call: TRBV5-1
clone_size: many
cdr3_aa: CASSLAAGDDTQYF
cdr3_nt: TGCGCCAGCAGCTTGGCGGCGGGAGACGATACGCAGTATTTT

j_call: TRBJ2-7
d_call: TRBD2
v_call: TRBV20-1
clone_size: NA
cdr3_aa: CSARGTSARYEQYF
cdr3_nt: TGCAGTGCTAGGGGGACTAGCGCGAGGTACGAGCAGTACTTC

j_call: TRBJ2-5
d_call: TRBD2
v_call: TRBV7-9
clone_size: many
cdr3_aa: CASSFGSGIQETQYF
cdr3_nt: TGTGCCAGCAGCTTCGGGAGCGGGATCCAAGAGACCCAGTACTTC

j_call: TRBJ1-4
d_call: NA
v_call: TRBV6-1
clone_size: many
cdr3_aa: CASRKGLSTNEKLFF
cdr3_nt: TGTGCCAGCAGAAAAGGTCTTTCAACTAATGAAAAACTGTTTTTT

j_call: TRBJ1-2
d_call: NA
v_call: TRBV12-3/TRBV12-4
clone_size: many
cdr3_aa: CASYGDRPFYGYTF
cdr3_nt: TGTGCCAGCTACGGGGATAGGCCCTTCTATGGCTACACCTTC

j_call: TRBJ2-1
d_call: NA
v_call: TRBV29-1
clone_size: NA
cdr3_aa: CSVGRGDYNEQFF
cdr3_nt: TGCAGCGTTGGTCGCGGAGACTACAATGAGCAGTTCTTC

j_call: TRBJ2-1
d_call: NA
v_call: TRBV5-6
clone_size: few
cdr3_aa: CASSALLASEQFF
cdr3_nt: TGTGCCAGCAGCGCCCTACTAGCCAGTGAGCAGTTCTTC

j_call: TRBJ2-2
d_call: TRBD1
v_call: TRBV7-6
clone_size: many
cdr3_aa: CASSLAGTGGTGELFF
cdr3_nt: TGTGCCAGCAGCTTAGCCGGGACAGGGGGCACCGGGGAGCTGTTTTTT

j_call: TRBJ2-2
d_call: NA
v_call: TRBV7-3
clone_size: many
cdr3_aa: CASSLAALNTGELFF
cdr3_nt: TGTGCCAGCAGCTTAGCGGCACTCAACACCGGGGAGCTGTTTTTT

j_call: TRBJ2-1
d_call: TRBD2
v_call: TRBV7-8
clone_size: many
cdr3_aa: CASSWGASGSNNEQFF
cdr3_nt: TGTGCCAGCAGCTGGGGGGCTAGCGGGAGTAACAATGAGCAGTTCTTC

j_call: TRBJ1-6
d_call: NA
v_call: TRBV7-8
clone_size: many
cdr3_aa: CASRHLGVGSPLHF
cdr3_nt: TGTGCCAGCAGGCACTTAGGGGTCGGTTCACCCCTCCACTTT

j_call: TRBJ1-4
d_call: NA
v_call: TRBV2
clone_size: NA
cdr3_aa: CASSYQGQLNEKLFF
cdr3_nt: TGTGCCAGCAGTTACCAGGGGCAACTTAATGAAAAACTGTTTTTT

j_call: TRBJ1-2
d_call: TRBD1
v_call: TRBV30
clone_size: many
cdr3_aa: CAWSRQGRGYTF
cdr3_nt: TGTGCCTGGAGCAGACAGGGTCGGGGCTACACCTTC

j_call: TRBJ2-3
d_call: TRBD2
v_call: TRBV10-3
clone_size: NA
cdr3_aa: CAIRTTSGTTDTQYF
cdr3_nt: TGTGCCATCAGGACTACTAGCGGGACCACAGATACGCAGTATTTT

j_call: TRBJ2-1
d_call: TRBD2
v_call: TRBV7-9
clone_size: many
cdr3_aa: CASSAGLAGARQFF
cdr3_nt: TGTGCCAGCAGCGCGGGGCTAGCGGGAGCACGGCAGTTCTTC

j_call: TRBJ1-4
d_call: NA
v_call: TRBV5-1
clone_size: NA
cdr3_aa: CASSLSGTGNEKLFF
cdr3_nt: TGCGCCAGCAGCTTGAGCGGGACGGGGAATGAAAAACTGTTTTTT

j_call: TRBJ1-3
d_call: TRBD1
v_call: TRBV7-8
clone_size: few
cdr3_aa: CASSTYQGAKGNTIYF
cdr3_nt: TGTGCCAGCAGCACCTACCAGGGGGCGAAGGGAAACACCATATATTTT

j_call: TRBJ2-5
d_call: TRBD2
v_call: TRBV27
clone_size: many
cdr3_aa: CASSSGGEETQYF
cdr3_nt: TGTGCCAGCAGTTCGGGAGGGGAAGAGACCCAGTACTTC

j_call: TRBJ2-1
d_call: TRBD2
v_call: TRBV5-5
clone_size: few
cdr3_aa: CASSSYPGTSGGNEQFF
cdr3_nt: TGTGCCAGCAGCTCATATCCCGGGACTAGCGGCGGCAATGAGCAGTTCTTC

j_call: TRBJ2-7
d_call: TRBD1
v_call: TRBV28
clone_size: many
cdr3_aa: CASRYRDRGRRYADEQYF
cdr3_nt: TGTGCCAGCAGGTACCGGGACAGGGGGCGCAGGTATGCCGACGAGCAGTACTTC

j_call: TRBJ2-7
d_call: NA
v_call: TRBV20-1
clone_size: NA
cdr3_aa: CSATLGGGREQYF
cdr3_nt: TGCAGTGCTACTCTAGGGGGGGGCCGGGAGCAGTACTTC

j_call: TRBJ2-7
d_call: NA
v_call: TRBV5-1
clone_size: many
cdr3_aa: CASSLSGFSYEQYF
cdr3_nt: TGCGCCAGCAGCTTATCTGGATTCTCCTACGAGCAGTACTTC

j_call: TRBJ2-1
d_call: TRBD1
v_call: TRBV5-1
clone_size: many
cdr3_aa: CASSLGSGQVYNEQFF
cdr3_nt: TGCGCCAGCAGCTTGGGGTCGGGACAGGTCTACAATGAGCAGTTCTTC

j_call: TRBJ2-1
d_call: NA
v_call: TRBV10-1
clone_size: many
cdr3_aa: CASSESGGKHNEQFF
cdr3_nt: TGCGCCAGCAGTGAGTCGGGCGGGAAACACAATGAGCAGTTCTTC

j_call: TRBJ2-3
d_call: NA
v_call: TRBV9
clone_size: many
cdr3_aa: CASSEARLFTDTQYF
cdr3_nt: TGTGCCAGCAGCGAGGCGAGGCTTTTCACAGATACGCAGTATTTT

j_call: TRBJ2-7
d_call: TRBD1
v_call: TRBV28
clone_size: NA
cdr3_aa: CASSLPDRAMSYEQYF
cdr3_nt: TGTGCCAGCAGTTTACCGGACAGGGCTATGTCCTACGAGCAGTACTTC

j_call: TRBJ2-5
d_call: NA
v_call: TRBV14
clone_size: many
cdr3_aa: CASSQGAREETQYF
cdr3_nt: TGTGCCAGCAGCCAAGGAGCCAGGGAAGAGACCCAGTACTTC

j_call: TRBJ2-1
d_call: TRBD2
v_call: TRBV7-9
clone_size: few
cdr3_aa: CASSLSLSGSEFF
cdr3_nt: TGTGCCAGCAGCTTATCACTCAGCGGGAGTGAGTTCTTC

j_call: TRBJ1-5
d_call: TRBD1
v_call: TRBV10-3
clone_size: many
cdr3_aa: CAISESGQGRNQPQHF
cdr3_nt: TGTGCCATCAGTGAGTCGGGACAGGGCCGGAATCAGCCCCAGCATTTT

j_call: TRBJ2-7
d_call: TRBD2
v_call: TRBV5-1
clone_size: many
cdr3_aa: CASRVTSGPDEQYF
cdr3_nt: TGCGCCAGCAGAGTTACTAGCGGCCCAGACGAGCAGTACTTC

j_call: TRBJ2-2
d_call: TRBD2
v_call: TRBV6-1
clone_size: NA
cdr3_aa: CASRGRGSSGDNTGELFF
cdr3_nt: TGTGCCAGCCGAGGACGGGGTTCTAGCGGGGATAACACCGGGGAGCTGTTTTTT

j_call: TRBJ2-3
d_call: TRBD2
v_call: TRBV20-1
clone_size: many
cdr3_aa: CSATRLAGADTQYF
cdr3_nt: TGCAGTGCTACAAGACTAGCCGGGGCAGATACGCAGTATTTT

j_call: TRBJ2-5
d_call: NA
v_call: TRBV29-1
clone_size: few
cdr3_aa: CSVAELETQYF
cdr3_nt: TGCAGCGTAGCGGAGTTAGAGACCCAGTACTTC

j_call: TRBJ2-7
d_call: TRBD2
v_call: TRBV5-1
clone_size: NA
cdr3_aa: CASSPWGPTLAGGPVEQYF
cdr3_nt: TGCGCCAGCAGCCCCTGGGGCCCCACTCTAGCGGGAGGGCCTGTCGAGCAGTACTTC

j_call: TRBJ2-1
d_call: TRBD1
v_call: TRBV4-1
clone_size: NA
cdr3_aa: CASSHGDRAYNEQFF
cdr3_nt: TGCGCCAGCAGCCACGGGGACAGGGCTTACAATGAGCAGTTCTTC

j_call: TRBJ2-5
d_call: NA
v_call: TRBV30
clone_size: many
cdr3_aa: CAWNGIREETQYF
cdr3_nt: TGTGCCTGGAATGGTATCCGGGAAGAGACCCAGTACTTC

j_call: TRBJ2-2
d_call: NA
v_call: TRBV5-5
clone_size: NA
cdr3_aa: CASSLVVSLATGELFF
cdr3_nt: TGTGCCAGCAGCTTGGTTGTTAGTTTGGCCACCGGGGAGCTGTTTTTT

j_call: TRBJ2-3
d_call: NA
v_call: TRBV7-3
clone_size: many
cdr3_aa: CASSQRGQLTDTQYF
cdr3_nt: TGTGCCAGCAGCCAACGGGGACAACTCACAGATACGCAGTATTTT

j_call: TRBJ2-7
d_call: TRBD1
v_call: TRBV4-2
clone_size: once
cdr3_aa: CASSQETQGDEQYF
cdr3_nt: TGTGCCAGCAGCCAAGAGACCCAGGGGGACGAGCAGTACTTC

j_call: TRBJ2-6
d_call: NA
v_call: TRBV29-1
clone_size: few
cdr3_aa: CSVEGGTGANVLTF
cdr3_nt: TGCAGCGTTGAGGGGGGCACTGGGGCCAACGTCCTGACTTTC

j_call: TRBJ2-7
d_call: NA
v_call: TRBV5-1
clone_size: NA
cdr3_aa: CASSGGTEYEQYF
cdr3_nt: TGCGCCAGCAGCGGCGGGACCGAGTACGAGCAGTACTTC

j_call: TRBJ2-1
d_call: TRBD2
v_call: TRBV3-1
clone_size: many
cdr3_aa: CASSHLFSSGGYNEQFF
cdr3_nt: TGTGCCAGCAGCCACCTCTTTTCTAGCGGGGGTTACAATGAGCAGTTCTTC

j_call: TRBJ2-5
d_call: TRBD2
v_call: TRBV18
clone_size: many
cdr3_aa: CASSPPGLAGGETQYF
cdr3_nt: TGTGCCAGCTCACCTCCGGGACTAGCGGGAGGAGAGACCCAGTACTTC

j_call: TRBJ1-1
d_call: NA
v_call: TRBV28
clone_size: many
cdr3_aa: CASSLWGVAGTEAFF
cdr3_nt: TGTGCCAGCAGTTTATGGGGGGTTGCGGGCACTGAAGCTTTCTTT

j_call: TRBJ2-2
d_call: TRBD1
v_call: TRBV9
clone_size: NA
cdr3_aa: CASSALRSGGLNTGELFF
cdr3_nt: TGTGCCAGCAGCGCCCTACGGTCAGGGGGCTTGAACACCGGGGAGCTGTTTTTT